These T cell receptor beta chains were read from a single sample in a study of spatial heterogeneity in lung cancer. TCRdb re-called the 5' RACE reads through MiXCR, storing one row per CDR3 protein. The table includes about 48,000 distinct CDR3 sequences, roughly 5.7% detected once. The sequenced sample was PBMCs, obtained at surgery. Receptors were obtained from a male donor with early-stage non-small cell lung cancer. CDR3s include the opening cysteine and the closing phenylalanine or tryptophan. The D gene is left open where the match is weak. Expanded clones are given a class, and other clones once, few, many or no size at all.

abundance	v_gene	len	d_gene	j_gene	CDR3nt	CDR3aa
many	TRBV6-2/TRBV6-3	12	-	TRBJ2-1	TGTGCCAGCAGCCCAACCGAGACACCTTTGTTCTTC	CASSPTETPLFF
-	TRBV11-2	15	TRBD1	TRBJ2-7	TGTGCCAGCAGCGAAGGGGGCAGGGACGCCGTGGAGCAGTACTTC	CASSEGGRDAVEQYF
many	TRBV6-5	13	-	TRBJ1-2	TGTGCCAGCAGTTACCACGGATCTTATGGCTACACCTTC	CASSYHGSYGYTF
few	TRBV20-1	15	-	TRBJ2-1	TGCAGTGCTAGAGATCGCGGCCACGGGAGCAATGAGCAGTTCTTC	CSARDRGHGSNEQFF
many	TRBV11-2	15	-	TRBJ2-5	TGTGCCAGCAGCCCCCCAGGAAGCGGAGGAGAGACCCAGTACTTC	CASSPPGSGGETQYF
many	TRBV2	15	-	TRBJ2-7	TGTGCCAGCAGTGGTGACGGAAACCTCTCCTACGAGCAGTACTTC	CASSGDGNLSYEQYF
many	TRBV9	14	-	TRBJ2-7	TGTGCCAGCAGCGTACCCCCGAACGGTAATGAGCAGTACTTC	CASSVPPNGNEQYF
few	TRBV5-1	15	-	TRBJ1-1	TGCGCCAGCACCACGTCCCCCGGGGGACTCACTGAAGCTTTCTTT	CASTTSPGGLTEAFF
many	TRBV7-8	16	-	TRBJ2-2	TGTGCCAGCAGCCGGGAGAGGACCGCGAACACCGGGGAGCTGTTTTTT	CASSRERTANTGELFF
many	TRBV5-1	16	-	TRBJ1-1	TGCGCCAGCAGCTTGGACGGGCAGGGTATTAGTACTGAAGCTTTCTTT	CASSLDGQGISTEAFF
few	TRBV6-2/TRBV6-3	13	-	TRBJ2-3	TGTGCCAGCAGCGGACAGAGCACAGATACGCAGTATTTT	CASSGQSTDTQYF
many	TRBV27	11	-	TRBJ1-1	TGTGCCAGCGTTTTGAACACTGAAGCTTTCTTT	CASVLNTEAFF
many	TRBV7-2	15	-	TRBJ2-7	TGTGCCAGCAGCCTGGACAGTTCACGCTCCTACGAGCAGTACTTC	CASSLDSSRSYEQYF
many	TRBV28	12	-	TRBJ1-1	TGTGCCAGCAGTTTGTCGGGCACTGAAGCTTTCTTT	CASSLSGTEAFF
many	TRBV20-1	13	-	TRBJ2-2	TGCAGTGCCACGGACGGGAACACCGGGGAGCTGTTTTTT	CSATDGNTGELFF
many	TRBV9	15	-	TRBJ2-1	TGTGCCAGCAGCGTAGAATGGAGGGCCTACAATGAGCAGTTCTTC	CASSVEWRAYNEQFF
many	TRBV29-1	11	-	TRBJ2-7	TGCAGCGTGGAGGGACTCCACGAGCAGTACTTC	CSVEGLHEQYF
many	TRBV29-1	14	TRBD1	TRBJ2-3	TGCAGCGTTTTCGGACAGGGGCCTACAGATACGCAGTATTTT	CSVFGQGPTDTQYF
many	TRBV20-1	14	-	TRBJ1-2	TGCAGTGCTAGAGATTGGGGAAGGAGCTATGGCTACACCTTC	CSARDWGRSYGYTF
many	TRBV19	15	-	TRBJ2-7	TGTGCCAGTAGTATCGCCCTGGCCATCTCCTACGAGCAGTACTTC	CASSIALAISYEQYF
-	TRBV5-1	16	-	TRBJ2-5	TGCGCCAGCAGCTTGGGGTCCTCACCTAACCTAGAGACCCAGTACTTC	CASSLGSSPNLETQYF
many	TRBV7-2	17	TRBD2	TRBJ2-7	TGTGCCAGCAGCCTGGGCAATAGCGGGAGAAGGTCCTACGAGCAGTACTTC	CASSLGNSGRRSYEQYF
many	TRBV20-1	15	TRBD2	TRBJ2-3	TGCAGTGCTAATAGCCTAGCGGGAGCTTCAGATACGCAGTATTTT	CSANSLAGASDTQYF
many	TRBV7-9	14	-	TRBJ1-1	TGTGCCAGCAGCTCGGGACTGGGGAACACTGAAGCTTTCTTT	CASSSGLGNTEAFF
many	TRBV7-3	12	TRBD2	TRBJ2-1	TGTGCCAGCAGCCCAAGGGAGGGCGAGCAGTTCTTC	CASSPREGEQFF
many	TRBV9	15	TRBD2	TRBJ2-3	TGTGCCAGCAGCGTCGGGACTAGCGGGAGTGATACGCAGTATTTT	CASSVGTSGSDTQYF
many	TRBV2	14	TRBD2	TRBJ2-7	TGTGCCAGCAGTGTAGCGGGAGGTGGCTACGAGCAGTACTTC	CASSVAGGGYEQYF
many	TRBV9	15	-	TRBJ2-7	TGTGCCAGCAGCGTAGAGGCTACCCTCTCCTACGAGCAGTACTTC	CASSVEATLSYEQYF
many	TRBV20-1	16	-	TRBJ2-2	TGCAGTGCTAGAGCCCCCCCGGCGGAGGACACCGGGGAGCTGTTTTTT	CSARAPPAEDTGELFF
many	TRBV5-6	16	-	TRBJ2-4	TGTGCCAGCAGGCGCAGAGCGGAACTAGCCGAAAACATTCAGTACTTC	CASRRRAELAENIQYF
many	TRBV6-5	14	-	TRBJ2-3	TGTGCCAGCAGCCTCTCTGGCAGCCCAGATACGCAGTATTTT	CASSLSGSPDTQYF
many	TRBV20-1	16	TRBD2	TRBJ2-3	TGCAGTGCTAGTTCGGCGGGAGGGCCGAGCACAGATACGCAGTATTTT	CSASSAGGPSTDTQYF